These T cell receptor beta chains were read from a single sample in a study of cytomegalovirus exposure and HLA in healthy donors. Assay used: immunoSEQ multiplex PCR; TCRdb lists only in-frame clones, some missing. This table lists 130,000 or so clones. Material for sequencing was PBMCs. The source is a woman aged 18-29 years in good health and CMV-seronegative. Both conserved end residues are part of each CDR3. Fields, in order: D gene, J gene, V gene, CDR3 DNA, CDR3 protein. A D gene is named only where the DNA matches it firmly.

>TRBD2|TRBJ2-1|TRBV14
TGTGCCAGCAGCCAAGTTTTTGAGACTAGCGGGAACTATGAGCAGTTCTTC
CASSQVFETSGNYEQFF
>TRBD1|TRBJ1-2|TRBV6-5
TGTGCCAGCAGTTACCAGGGGGGCTTCTATGGCTACACCTTC
CASSYQGGFYGYTF
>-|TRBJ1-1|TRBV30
TGTGCCTGGGATTTCCCTTCCCGGACAATGGGCACTGAAGCTTTCTTT
CAWDFPSRTMGTEAFF
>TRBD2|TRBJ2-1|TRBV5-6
TGTGCCAGCAAGATTAGCGGGACAAATGAGCAGTTCTTC
CASKISGTNEQFF
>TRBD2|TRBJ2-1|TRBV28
TGTGCCAGCAGAAACGGACTAGCGGGAGTTTACGAGCAGTTCTTC
CASRNGLAGVYEQFF
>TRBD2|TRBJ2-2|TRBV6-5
TGTGCCAGCAGTTATGATGGACTAGCGAACACCGGGGAGCTGTTTTTT
CASSYDGLANTGELFF
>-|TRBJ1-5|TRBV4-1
TGCGCCAGCAGCCAGGGGCAGTTTCAGCCCCAGCATTTT
CASSQGQFQPQHF
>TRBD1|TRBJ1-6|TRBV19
TGTGCCAGTAGTATAGAACCACAGGGGGGGTCACCCCTCCACTTT
CASSIEPQGGSPLHF
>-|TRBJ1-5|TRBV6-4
TGTGCCAGCTCGGTGGACAACAATCAGCCCCAGCATTTT
CASSVDNNQPQHF
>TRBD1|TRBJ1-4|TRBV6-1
TGTGCCAGCATTGGACAGGACCTATTTGGAAAACTGTTTTTT
CASIGQDLFGKLFF
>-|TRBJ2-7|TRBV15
TGTGCCACCAGACGCCCGGGATCTATCTACGAGCAGTACTTC
CATRRPGSIYEQYF
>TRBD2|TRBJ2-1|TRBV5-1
TGCGCCAGCAGCCGCACGTTGACTAGCGGGATTTTGAATGAGCAGTTCTTC
CASSRTLTSGILNEQFF
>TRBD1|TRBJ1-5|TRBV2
TGTGCCAGCAGGGCCGGGACAGGCAATCAGCCCCAGCATTTT
CASRAGTGNQPQHF
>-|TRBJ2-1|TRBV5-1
TGCGCCAGCAGGACAACGGACAATGAGCAGTTCTTC
CASRTTDNEQFF
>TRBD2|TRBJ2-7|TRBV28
TGTGCCAGCAGTCCCGGGACTAGCGGTCCCTACGAGCAGTACTTC
CASSPGTSGPYEQYF
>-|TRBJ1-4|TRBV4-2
TGTGCCAGCAGCCACGACACGGCAACTAATGAAAAACTGTTTTTT
CASSHDTATNEKLFF
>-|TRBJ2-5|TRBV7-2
TGTGCCAGCAGCCCCGCGATGGGGCGGGAGACCCAGTACTTC
CASSPAMGRETQYF
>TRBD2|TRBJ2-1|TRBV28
TGTGCCAGCAGTTTAGGGACTAGCGCTTACAATGAGCAGTTCTTC
CASSLGTSAYNEQFF
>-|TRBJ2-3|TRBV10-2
TGCGCCAGCAGGGAACAGGGTCGTTCAGATACGCAGTATTTT
CASREQGRSDTQYF
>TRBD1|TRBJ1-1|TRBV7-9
TGTGCCAGCAGCTTAGAAGGGGGCGGCGAAGCTTTCTTT
CASSLEGGGEAFF
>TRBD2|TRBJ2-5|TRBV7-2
TGTGCCAGCAGCTTAGCTAAAGCGGGAGGGGTAGAGACCCAGTACTTC
CASSLAKAGGVETQYF
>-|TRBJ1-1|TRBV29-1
TGCAGCGTTGAGATTCATTTGAGGATGAAGATTGAAGCTTTCTTT
CSVEIHLRMKIEAFF
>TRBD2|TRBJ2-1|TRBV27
TGTGCCAGCAGTTTATCGGGGGGGACTATTTACAATGAGCAGTTCTTC
CASSLSGGTIYNEQFF
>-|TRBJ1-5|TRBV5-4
TGTGCCAGCAGCTTGGCCTTGAGAAGCAATCAGCCCCAGCATTTT
CASSLALRSNQPQHF
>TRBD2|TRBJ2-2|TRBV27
TGTGCCAGCAGTCGCCGATTAGCGGGAGGCCATCTTACCGGGGAGCTGTTTTTT
CASSRRLAGGHLTGELFF
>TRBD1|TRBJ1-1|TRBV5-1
TGCGCCAGCAGCTCTACAGGGGGCTCGAACACTGAAGCTTTCTTT
CASSSTGGSNTEAFF
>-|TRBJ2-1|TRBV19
TGTGCCAGTAGTATCGCGTATGAGCAGTTCTTC
CASSIAYEQFF
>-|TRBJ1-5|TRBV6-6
TGTGCCAGCAGTTACTCGATTTCAGGGGATCAGCCCCAGCATTTT
CASSYSISGDQPQHF
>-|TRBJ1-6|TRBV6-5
TGTGCCAGCAGTTACTCCTCAGGGAACCGTAATTCACCCCTCCACTTT
CASSYSSGNRNSPLHF
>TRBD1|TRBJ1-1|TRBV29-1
TGCAGCGTGTTGGGACAGATGAACACTGAAGCTTTCTTT
CSVLGQMNTEAFF
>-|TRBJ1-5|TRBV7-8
TGTGCCAGCAGCGTAGAACAGGCTTTTAGCAATCAGCCCCAGCATTTT
CASSVEQAFSNQPQHF
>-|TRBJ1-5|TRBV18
TGTGCCAGCTCACCTGCGGCCCTTAGGCCAAATCAGCCCCAGCATTTT
CASSPAALRPNQPQHF
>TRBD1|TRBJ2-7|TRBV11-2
TGTGCCAGCAGCTCCTTGACAGGGGGTTCCGAGCAGTACTTC
CASSSLTGGSEQYF
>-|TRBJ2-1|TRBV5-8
TGTGCCAGCAGCTTGGCCTCAGGTTCCTACAATGAGCAGTTCTTC
CASSLASGSYNEQFF
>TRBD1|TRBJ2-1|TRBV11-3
TGTGCCAGCAGCTTTACAGGGGTCAATGAGCAGTTCTTC
CASSFTGVNEQFF
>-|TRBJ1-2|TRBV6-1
TGTGCCAGCAGTGAAGAACTCTCAGGGGCAATCTATGGCTACACCTTC
CASSEELSGAIYGYTF